The entry below describes one TCR beta chain. In its sample, this clonotype was seen a few times. Its target antigen remains unknown. The input lacks base qualities; no much larger clone sits a single base away. These data come from a study of T cell repertoires in cytomegalovirus infection (dated by TCRdb to the late 2010s). Describing the broader study: Donor HLA type was relevant to the analysis, because carriage of CMV infection together with the matching HLA type was indicated by public TCR beta signatures. Points the paper makes about the study in general: Carriers of CMV infection plus the relevant HLA type were discriminated by the cumulative frequency of public TCR beta family members in the study cohort and in an independent approximately 400-donor cohort. The ex vivo response was dominated by HLA-C-restricted CMV-specific TCR beta clonotypes, and the single most frequent clonotype in two of eight donors was supplied by these HLA-C-restricted clonotypes.

Instrument on record: Illumina HiSeq 1500. TCRdb took the public reads, trimmed them with fastp at Q25, ran MiXCR for clone calling and kept in-frame beta chains. Every entry covers one CDR3 protein and lists the most common genes and DNA from its rows. Across this sample there are a few hundred thousand distinct CDR3 sequences, with more than 8% seen only once. The ten largest clones take up 3.5% to 4.5% of the sample. The TCR comes from a human donor in good health (CMV status not recorded). Some clones in this sample may be carry-over from other donors' samples. Sequencing was performed on PBMCs.

The CDR3 protein is CASSPSGEGTEAFF. The nucleotide sequence reads as follows: TGTGCCAGCAGCCCTAGCGGGGAAGGGACTGAAGCTTTCTTT. Rearrangement joined TRBV28 to TRBJ1-1; the D gene lacks a confident call. Between the V and J ends, shortened by 6 bases and 5 bases respectively, the junction contains 16 bases. From cysteine to phenylalanine, the CDR3 is 14 amino acids long. The CDR3 DNA has 42 bases and is translated from base 1. Based on the germline V gene, the CDR1 and CDR2 sequences are MDHEN and SYDVKM.